The 5 T cell receptor beta chains listed next were all sequenced from one sample in a study of a mutant IDH1 vaccine in newly diagnosed glioma. Sequencing was performed with immunoSEQ multiplex PCR; in TCRdb, only in-frame clones are kept and a portion is missing. The sample lists tens of thousands of clones; 75% to 90% were seen once. Specified time point: baseline, week 1 (first vaccination visit). Treatment in this sample: pre-vaccination baseline after standard-of-care therapy. Sequenced material: PBMCs, taken from a glioma patient treated with radiotherapy, temozolomide or both. The receptors stem from a woman in her forties with glioma.

The chain joins TRBV29-1 to TRBJ1-5, with D possibly matching TRBD1 (5 bases). CDR1 is SQVTM and CDR2 is ANQGSEA in the germline V gene. The CDR3 consists of 13 residues. V lost 2 bases and J 4 bases, leaving 9 bases between the germline ends. The CDR3 loop reads CSVEQGPNQPQHF. For the CDR3, the DNA is TGCAGCGTTGAACAGGGTCCAAATCAGCCCCAGCATTTT.

V gene TRBV5-4 combines with J gene TRBJ2-2; no reliable D call. Germline V gene sequence: CDR1 SGHNT, CDR2 YYREEE (reference sequence). The CDR3 is 14 amino acids. V lost 3 bases, J lost 2 bases, and 8 bases lay in between. The DNA for the CDR3 is TGTGCCAGCAGCTGGCCGGAAAACACCGGGGAGCTGTTTTTT. This sequence encodes CASSWPENTGELFF.

The rearrangement uses TRBV7-2 and TRBJ1-5; D gene uncertain. CDR1 SGHTA and CDR2 FQGNSA come from the germline V gene. The ends were cut back, 0 bases at V and 5 bases at J, with 2 bases in the middle. This CDR3 has 12 amino acids. Here the CDR3 DNA reads TGTGCCAGCAGCTTAGCACATCAGCCCCAGCATTTT. Its translation is CASSLAHQPQHF.

The V and J genes are TRBV11-2 and TRBJ2-1; 7 bases line up with TRBD2. This CDR3 comprises 16 residues. Germline CDR1 is SGHAT and CDR2 is FQNNGV. V was pared by 4 bases and J by 3 bases, with 9 bases of the junction left unmatched. CDR3 in amino acids: CASSSRLSGIYNEQFF. In nucleotides, the CDR3 is TGTGCCAGCAGCTCCCGACTAAGCGGGATCTACAATGAGCAGTTCTTC.

The chain couples TRBV4-1 to TRBJ1-1, with TRBD1 identical over 10 bases. The CDR3 has 17 residues. Per the germline V gene, CDR1 is MGHRA and CDR2 is YSYEKL. With V trimmed by 4 bases and J by 0 bases, 8 bases remained unmatched. In nucleotides, the CDR3 is TGCGCCAGCAGCCCGGGACAGGGGCCACCAATGAACACTGAAGCTTTCTTT. Translation: CASSPGQGPPMNTEAFF.